This T cell receptor beta chain was sequenced for a study of identical twins. One entry per CDR3 protein, called by TCRdb with MiXCR from the 5' RACE reads. The sample carries a few hundred thousand distinct CDR3 sequences, roughly 8.7% recorded once. In germline, CDR1 is MNHEY, CDR2 SVGAGI. The V and J ends lost 2 bases and 7 bases, in that order; junction bases with no gene match: 13. This CDR3 region has 16 residues. This clonotype was seen a few times. Its antigen is not known. General study findings and limits: For monozygotic twins, models underestimated out-of-frame TCR alpha sharing.

These same records also appear under a second study, on yellow fever vaccine responses in identical twins.

The sequencing sample was made of CD8+ T cells sorted from blood. This sequence originates from a woman aged 18-29 years in good health. The J gene is TRBJ2-5, the V gene TRBV6-5; 7 nucleotides agree with TRBD1. The CDR3 protein is CASSYINDRVAGTQYF. The CDR3 DNA reads as TGTGCCAGCAGTTACATAAATGACAGGGTAGCTGGGACCCAGTACTTC.